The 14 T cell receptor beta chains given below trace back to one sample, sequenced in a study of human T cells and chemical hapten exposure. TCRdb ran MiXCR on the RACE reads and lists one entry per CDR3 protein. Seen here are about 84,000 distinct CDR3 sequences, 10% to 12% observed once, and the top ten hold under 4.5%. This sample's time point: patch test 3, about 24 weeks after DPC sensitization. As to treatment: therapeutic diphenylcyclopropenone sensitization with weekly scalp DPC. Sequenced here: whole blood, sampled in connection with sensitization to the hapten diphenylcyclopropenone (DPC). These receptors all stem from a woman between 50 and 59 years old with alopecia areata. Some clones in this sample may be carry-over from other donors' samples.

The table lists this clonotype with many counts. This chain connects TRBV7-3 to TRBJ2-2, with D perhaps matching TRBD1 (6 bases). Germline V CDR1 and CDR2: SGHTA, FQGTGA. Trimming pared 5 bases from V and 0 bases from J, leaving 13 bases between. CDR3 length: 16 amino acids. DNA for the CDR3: TGTGCCAGCAGCAAGTCCGGGACAACGAACACCGGGGAGCTGTTTTTT. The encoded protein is CASSKSGTTNTGELFF.

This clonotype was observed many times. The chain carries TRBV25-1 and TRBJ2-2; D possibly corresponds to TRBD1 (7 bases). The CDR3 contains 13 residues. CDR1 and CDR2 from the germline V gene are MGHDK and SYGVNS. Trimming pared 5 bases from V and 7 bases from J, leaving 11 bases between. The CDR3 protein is CASSPGGRGELFF. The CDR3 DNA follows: TGTGCCAGCAGTCCAGGGGGGCGCGGGGAGCTGTTTTTT.

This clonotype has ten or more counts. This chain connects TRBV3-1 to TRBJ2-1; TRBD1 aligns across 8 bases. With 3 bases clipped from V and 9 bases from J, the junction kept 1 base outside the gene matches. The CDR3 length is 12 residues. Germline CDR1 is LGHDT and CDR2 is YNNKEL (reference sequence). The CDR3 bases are TGTGCCAGCAGCCAGACAGGGGTTGAGCAGTTCTTC. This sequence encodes CASSQTGVEQFF.

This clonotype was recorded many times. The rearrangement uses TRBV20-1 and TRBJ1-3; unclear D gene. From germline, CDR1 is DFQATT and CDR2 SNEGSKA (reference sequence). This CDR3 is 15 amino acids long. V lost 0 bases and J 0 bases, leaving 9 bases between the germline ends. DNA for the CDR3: TGCAGTGCTAGAGACCCCCTAAGCTCTGGAAACACCATATATTTT. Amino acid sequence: CSARDPLSSGNTIYF.

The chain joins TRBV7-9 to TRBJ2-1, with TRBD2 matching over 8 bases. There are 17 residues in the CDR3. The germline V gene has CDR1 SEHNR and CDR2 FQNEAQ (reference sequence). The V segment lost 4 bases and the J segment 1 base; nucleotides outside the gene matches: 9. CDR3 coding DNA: TGTGCCAGCAGCTCCTTAGCGGGAACCGTTTCCTACAATGAGCAGTTCTTC. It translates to CASSSLAGTVSYNEQFF.

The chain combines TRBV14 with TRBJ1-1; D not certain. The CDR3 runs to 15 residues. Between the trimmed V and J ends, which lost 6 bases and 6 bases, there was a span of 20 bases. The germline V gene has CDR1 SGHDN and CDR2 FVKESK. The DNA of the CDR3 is TGTGCCAGCAGTTTTCAGGCCACCTCTTTCTCTGAAGCTTTCTTT. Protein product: CASSFQATSFSEAFF. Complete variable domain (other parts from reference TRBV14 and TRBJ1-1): EAGVTQFPSHSVIEKGQTVTLRCDPISGHDNLYWYRRVMGKEIKFLLHFVKESKQDESGMPNNRFLAERTGGTYSTLKVQPAELEDSGVYFCASSFQATSFSEAFFGQGTRLTVV.

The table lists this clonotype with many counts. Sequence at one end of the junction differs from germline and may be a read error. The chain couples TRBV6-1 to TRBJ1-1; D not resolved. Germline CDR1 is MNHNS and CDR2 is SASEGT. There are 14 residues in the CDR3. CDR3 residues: CASSGTTGNTEVFF. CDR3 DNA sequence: TGTGCCAGCAGTGGGACGACGGGGAACACTGAAGTTTTCTTT.

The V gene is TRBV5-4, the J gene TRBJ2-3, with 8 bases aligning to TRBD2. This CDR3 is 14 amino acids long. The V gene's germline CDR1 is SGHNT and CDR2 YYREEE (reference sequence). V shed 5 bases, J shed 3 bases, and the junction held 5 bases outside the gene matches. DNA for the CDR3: TGTGCCAGCAGGCCACAGCGGGGGACAGATACGCAGTATTTT. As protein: CASRPQRGTDTQYF.

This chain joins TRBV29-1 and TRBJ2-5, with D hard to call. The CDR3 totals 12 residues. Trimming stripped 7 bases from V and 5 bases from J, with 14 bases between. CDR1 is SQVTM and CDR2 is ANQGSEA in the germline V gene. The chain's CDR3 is CSAGVEVETQYF. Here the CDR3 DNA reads TGCAGCGCGGGCGTAGAAGTGGAGACCCAGTACTTC.

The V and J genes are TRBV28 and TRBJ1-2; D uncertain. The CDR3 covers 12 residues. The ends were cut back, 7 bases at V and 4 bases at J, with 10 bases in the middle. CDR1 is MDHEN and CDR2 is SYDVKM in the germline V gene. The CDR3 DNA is TGTGCCAGCAATTCAGGCTTCTATGGCTACACCTTC. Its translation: CASNSGFYGYTF.

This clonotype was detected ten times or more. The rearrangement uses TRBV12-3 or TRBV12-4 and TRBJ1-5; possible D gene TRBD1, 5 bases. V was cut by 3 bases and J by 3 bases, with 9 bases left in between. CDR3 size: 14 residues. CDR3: CASSFTGTNQPQHF. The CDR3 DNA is TGTGCCAGCAGTTTCACAGGCACCAATCAGCCCCAGCATTTT.

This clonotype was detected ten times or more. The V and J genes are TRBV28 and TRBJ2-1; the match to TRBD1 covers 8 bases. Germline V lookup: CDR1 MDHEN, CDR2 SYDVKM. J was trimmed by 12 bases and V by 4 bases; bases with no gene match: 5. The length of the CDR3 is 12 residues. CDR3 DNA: TGTGCCAGCAGTTCGCAGGGGGCTGGGCAGTTCTTC. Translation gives CASSSQGAGQFF.

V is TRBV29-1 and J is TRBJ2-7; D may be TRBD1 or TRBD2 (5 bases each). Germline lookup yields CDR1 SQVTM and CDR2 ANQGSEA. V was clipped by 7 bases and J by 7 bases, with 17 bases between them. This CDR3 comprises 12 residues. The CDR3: CSGTLEPGEQYF. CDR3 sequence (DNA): TGCAGCGGGACATTGGAACCGGGAGAGCAGTACTTC.

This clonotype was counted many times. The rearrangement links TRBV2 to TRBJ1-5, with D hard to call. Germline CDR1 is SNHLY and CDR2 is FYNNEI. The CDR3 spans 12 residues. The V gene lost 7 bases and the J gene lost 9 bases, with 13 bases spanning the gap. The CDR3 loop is CASNPDGGPQHF. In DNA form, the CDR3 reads TGTGCCAGCAACCCCGACGGAGGGCCCCAGCATTTT.